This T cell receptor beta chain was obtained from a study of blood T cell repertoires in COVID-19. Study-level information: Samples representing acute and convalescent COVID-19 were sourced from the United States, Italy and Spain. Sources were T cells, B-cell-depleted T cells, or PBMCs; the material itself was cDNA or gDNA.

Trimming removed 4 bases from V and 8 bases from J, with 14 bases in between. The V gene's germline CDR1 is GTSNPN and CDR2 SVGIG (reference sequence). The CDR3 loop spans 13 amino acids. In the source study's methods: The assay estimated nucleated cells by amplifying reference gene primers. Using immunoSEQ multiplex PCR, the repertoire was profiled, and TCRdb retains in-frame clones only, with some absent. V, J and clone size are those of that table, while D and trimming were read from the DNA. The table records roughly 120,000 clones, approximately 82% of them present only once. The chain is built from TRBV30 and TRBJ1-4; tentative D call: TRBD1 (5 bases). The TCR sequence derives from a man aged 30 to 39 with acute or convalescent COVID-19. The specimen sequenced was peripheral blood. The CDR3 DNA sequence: TGTGCCTGGACCGTGGGGCGCAGGGAAAAACTGTTTTTT. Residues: CAWTVGRREKLFF.